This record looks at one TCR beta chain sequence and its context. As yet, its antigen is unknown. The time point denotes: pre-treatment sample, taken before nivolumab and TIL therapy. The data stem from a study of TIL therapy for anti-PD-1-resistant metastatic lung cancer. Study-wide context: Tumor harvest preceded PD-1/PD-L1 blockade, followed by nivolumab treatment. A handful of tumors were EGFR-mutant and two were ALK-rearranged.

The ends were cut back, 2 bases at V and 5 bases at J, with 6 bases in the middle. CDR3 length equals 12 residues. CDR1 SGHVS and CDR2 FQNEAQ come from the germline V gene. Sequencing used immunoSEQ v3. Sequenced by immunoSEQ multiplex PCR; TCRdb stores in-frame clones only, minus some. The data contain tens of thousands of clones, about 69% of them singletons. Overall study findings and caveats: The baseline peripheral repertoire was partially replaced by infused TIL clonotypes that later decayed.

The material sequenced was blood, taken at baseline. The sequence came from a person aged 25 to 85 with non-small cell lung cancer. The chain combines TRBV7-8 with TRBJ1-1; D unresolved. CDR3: CASSLSTTEAFF. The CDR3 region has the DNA TGTGCCAGCAGCTTAAGTACTACTGAAGCTTTCTTT.